These T cell receptor beta chains were read from a single sample in a study of neoadjuvant anti-PD-1 for oral cavity cancer. Data came from immunoSEQ multiplex PCR; TCRdb stores just in-frame clones and leaves some out. The sample has 10,000 to 15,000 clones, over 50% seen once. The source was tumor tissue, collected before nivolumab (anti-PD-1) treatment. These receptors were collected from a person aged 40 to 85 with oral cavity squamous cell carcinoma. CDR3s include the opening cysteine and the closing phenylalanine or tryptophan.

12,TRBV27,TRBJ1-1,CASSLLGDEAFF
14,TRBV6-5,TRBJ2-7,CASSARTGGREQYF
15,TRBV29-1,TRBJ2-7,CSVAGTVSSSYEQYF
15,TRBV7-9,TRBJ2-1,CASSGTSGRGNEQFF
14,TRBV18,TRBJ1-3,CASSRQGVGNTIYF
13,TRBV7-7,TRBJ2-5,CASSLGQLETQYF
13,TRBV2,TRBJ2-1,CASQGLHVDEQFF
15,TRBV5-1,TRBJ2-7,CASSLNGGTSYEQYF
14,TRBV28,TRBJ1-4,CATHWGRTTEKLFF
16,TRBV10-3,TRBJ2-1,CAISGTGLAGVNEQFF
15,TRBV11-2,TRBJ1-2,CASSSIRQGAYGYTF
14,TRBV14,TRBJ2-1,CASSQAHLRDEQFF
18,TRBV7-9,TRBJ2-7,CASSSEIPIGDSEYEQYF
14,TRBV18,TRBJ2-3,CASSSTQAGDTQYF
15,TRBV6-5,TRBJ2-7,CASSYSSDGTYEQYF
15,TRBV28,TRBJ2-1,CASSLAVPGYNEQFF
13,TRBV27,TRBJ1-2,CASRGQGITGYTF
15,TRBV13,TRBJ1-2,CASSDTRTGTYGYTF
14,TRBV6-6,TRBJ1-5,CASSYEGSGQPQHF
14,TRBV28,TRBJ2-7,CASRNPGPLEEQYF
15,TRBV6-5,TRBJ2-7,CASSYTMDHPSEQYF
13,TRBV9,TRBJ1-4,CASSKWDNEKLFF
14,TRBV9,TRBJ2-7,CASSVAPTRPEQYF
14,TRBV6-1,TRBJ1-4,CASSDAGLNEKLFF
13,TRBV30,TRBJ2-1,CAWSWRTNNEQFF
13,TRBV6-6,TRBJ2-5,CASSPLMAETQYF
17,TRBV30,TRBJ2-1,CAWSVIALAETYNEQFF
12,TRBV18,TRBJ2-1,CASSPDIRGQFF
15,TRBV5-1,TRBJ2-1,CASSLGSGNHNEQFF
17,TRBV9,TRBJ2-7,CASSVGDAGGHAYEQYF
15,TRBV5-6,TRBJ1-2,CASSPLGGQPNGYTF
15,TRBV5-1,TRBJ2-5,CASSLNRGTQETQYF
15,TRBV6-5,TRBJ2-2,CASSYLEGSTGELFF
13,TRBV6-5,TRBJ2-7,CASAPSRGNEQYF
14,TRBV11-1,TRBJ1-4,CASSSTGSNEKLFF
17,TRBV28,TRBJ2-3,CASSSPRGAGHADTQYF
17,TRBV14,TRBJ2-5,CASSQGLAGGYQETQYF
13,TRBV7-9,TRBJ2-5,CASTGVKKETQYF
16,TRBV9,TRBJ2-2,CASSPPAGPNTGELFF
16,TRBV19,TRBJ1-3,CASSNTGTGIGNTIYF
15,TRBV7-9,TRBJ1-1,CASSLGDREVTEAFF
14,TRBV5-6,TRBJ2-2,CASSFDGSTGELFF
16,TRBV21-1,TRBJ2-7,CASSYYLTGLWTEQYF
15,TRBV6-5,TRBJ2-1,CASSFIAGQYNEQFF
13,TRBV14,TRBJ2-5,CASSIGPKETQYF
12,TRBV10-2,TRBJ2-2,CATSRNTGELFF
12,TRBV19,TRBJ2-5,CASSPTQETQYF
14,TRBV6-1,TRBJ2-2,CASRRATDTGELFF
13,TRBV2,TRBJ2-7,CASRRQANYEQYF
15,TRBV5-1,TRBJ2-7,CASSLGQGFSYEQYF
15,TRBV30,TRBJ1-1,CAWSVGRAGFTEAFF